Listed below are T cell receptor beta chains from one sample, sequenced in a study of cytomegalovirus exposure and HLA in healthy donors. Clones were read by immunoSEQ multiplex PCR, and TCRdb kept only the in-frame ones, dropping some. The repertoire holds over 150,000 clones, with roughly nine tenths as singletons. The source material was PBMCs. Receptor source: a woman aged 18-35 years in good health and CMV-seropositive. The CDR3 runs from the conserved cysteine through the conserved F or W. Each record gives: J gene, V gene, clone size, D gene, CDR3 protein, CDR3 DNA. A D gene is named only where the DNA matches it firmly. A clone size is listed for some rows: how often the clone was seen (once, few, many), or a class if it is expanded.

j_call: TRBJ2-1; v_call: TRBV18; clone_size: NA; d_call: NA; cdr3_aa: CASSPQAGPSYNEQFF; cdr3_nt: TGTGCCAGCTCACCACAAGCGGGCCCCTCCTACAATGAGCAGTTCTTC
j_call: TRBJ2-1; v_call: TRBV6-5; clone_size: NA; d_call: NA; cdr3_aa: CASQAGSYNEQFF; cdr3_nt: TGTGCCAGTCAAGCGGGCTCCTACAATGAGCAGTTCTTC
j_call: TRBJ2-7; v_call: TRBV20-1; clone_size: NA; d_call: TRBD2; cdr3_aa: CSASGTSGRAF; cdr3_nt: TGCAGTGCTAGCGGTACTAGCGGGAGGGCCTTC
j_call: TRBJ2-7; v_call: TRBV7-9; clone_size: NA; d_call: NA; cdr3_aa: CASSLAPESYEQYF; cdr3_nt: TGTGCCAGCAGCTTAGCCCCGGAGTCATACGAGCAGTACTTC
j_call: TRBJ2-7; v_call: TRBV5-6; clone_size: once; d_call: TRBD1; cdr3_aa: CASSLSVGGPYEQYF; cdr3_nt: TGTGCCAGCAGCTTGTCGGTAGGGGGCCCCTACGAGCAGTACTTC
j_call: TRBJ2-7; v_call: TRBV5-1; clone_size: NA; d_call: TRBD2; cdr3_aa: CASSLWGGKSYEQYF; cdr3_nt: TGCGCCAGCAGTCTCTGGGGGGGAAAATCCTACGAGCAGTACTTC
j_call: TRBJ1-5; v_call: TRBV18; clone_size: NA; d_call: TRBD1; cdr3_aa: CASSPPGTDYSNQPQHF; cdr3_nt: TGTGCCAGCTCACCACCTGGGACAGATTATAGCAATCAGCCCCAGCATTTT
j_call: TRBJ2-7; v_call: TRBV18; clone_size: NA; d_call: TRBD1; cdr3_aa: CATGTGITYEQYF; cdr3_nt: TGTGCCACCGGGACAGGGATTACCTACGAGCAGTACTTC
j_call: TRBJ1-3; v_call: TRBV9; clone_size: NA; d_call: NA; cdr3_aa: CASSEPRTARSGNTIYF; cdr3_nt: TGTGCCAGCAGCGAGCCCCGGACAGCCCGCTCTGGAAACACCATATATTTT
j_call: TRBJ2-7; v_call: TRBV2; clone_size: NA; d_call: NA; cdr3_aa: CASSVDSSGEQYF; cdr3_nt: TGTGCCAGCAGTGTGGACAGCTCGGGGGAGCAGTACTTC
j_call: TRBJ2-4; v_call: TRBV29-1; clone_size: NA; d_call: NA; cdr3_aa: CSVESPGIQYF; cdr3_nt: TGCAGCGTTGAAAGTCCGGGTATTCAGTACTTC
j_call: TRBJ1-1; v_call: TRBV4-1; clone_size: NA; d_call: NA; cdr3_aa: CASSQERPGTEAFF; cdr3_nt: TGCGCCAGCAGCCAAGAAAGGCCGGGCACTGAAGCTTTCTTT
j_call: TRBJ1-2; v_call: TRBV6-6; clone_size: NA; d_call: NA; cdr3_aa: CATLRLDYGYTF; cdr3_nt: TGTGCCACCCTCCGGTTAGACTATGGCTACACCTTC
j_call: TRBJ2-3; v_call: TRBV6-5; clone_size: NA; d_call: NA; cdr3_aa: CASKERVGTQYF; cdr3_nt: TGTGCCAGCAAGGAGCGAGTCGGTACGCAGTATTTT
j_call: TRBJ2-3; v_call: TRBV5-6; clone_size: NA; d_call: TRBD2; cdr3_aa: CASSSQAGFSDTQYF; cdr3_nt: TGTGCCAGCAGCTCCCAAGCGGGATTCTCAGATACGCAGTATTTT
j_call: TRBJ2-5; v_call: TRBV27; clone_size: few; d_call: NA; cdr3_aa: CASSVGRGETQYF; cdr3_nt: TGTGCCAGCAGTGTAGGAAGGGGAGAGACCCAGTACTTC